This T cell receptor (beta chain) stems from a study of blood T cells in healthy people across ages. Study results and limitations: Significant beta diversity loss was already apparent by age around 40, declining roughly linearly.

This clonotype was seen more than once but under ten times. Its antigen is not identified. Russia was home to the donors, healthy Caucasian individuals aged roughly 6 to 100. Isolating PBMCs gave at least 7 million of these cells per sample. PCR was performed a second time for 7 to 11 cycles using a sample-barcoded 5' primer and a J-beta primer mix. A minimum of 2.5 million CDR3-containing paired-end reads was obtained for each sample. MiXCR was run by TCRdb on the 5' RACE reads, yielding one entry per CDR3 protein. The table has some 750,000 distinct CDR3 sequences, about a fifth seen once. The source material was blood. This TCR derives from a man between 65 and 85 years old in good health.

The CDR3 bases are TGCGCCAGCAGCTTGGGACGAGGGAGTCAATACGAGCAGTACTTC. Its translation is CASSLGRGSQYEQYF. The rearrangement uses TRBV5-1 and TRBJ2-7; possible D gene TRBD2, 5 bases. Trimming left V 0 bases short and J 4 bases short, with 14 bases between. This CDR3 is built from 15 residues. In germline, CDR1 is SGHRS, CDR2 YFSETQ.